The 4 T cell receptor beta chains given below trace back to one sample, sequenced in a study of beta chain features in type 1 diabetes. The sequenced template was cDNA made from the entire isolated RNA. The assay was immunoSEQ multiplex PCR, and TCRdb's table has in-frame clones only and misses some. The profile covers about 140,000 clones, with roughly 10% appearing a single time and less than 0.85% taken by the ten largest. Sequencing input: central memory CD4+ T cells from blood. These receptors all stem from a woman between 35 and 50 years old in good health.

There are a few counts of this clone. This chain connects TRBV5-1 to TRBJ1-1; the D is unclear. Germline CDR1 and CDR2: SGHRS and YFSETQ. V lost 0 bases to trimming and J lost 4 bases, with 10 bases between them. The CDR3 is 14 residues long. The CDR3 region is CASSLGLGSTEAFF. CDR3 nucleotides: TGCGCCAGCAGCTTGGGGCTGGGGAGCACTGAAGCTTTCTTT.

V usage is TRBV19 and J usage is TRBJ1-1, with a tentative D call TRBD1 (5 bases). This CDR3 comprises 11 residues. The V gene lost 5 bases and the J gene lost 10 bases, with 11 bases spanning the gap. CDR1 is LNHDA and CDR2 is SQIVND in the germline V gene (reference sequence). CDR3 nucleotide sequence: TGTGCCAGTAGTTGGGGGGATATAGCTTTCTTT. Protein: CASSWGDIAFF.

The V call is TRBV2, the J call TRBJ2-7; D is perhaps TRBD2 (6 bases). Per germline, CDR1 SNHLY and CDR2 FYNNEI. The CDR3 has 12 residues. Trimming stripped 8 bases from V and 3 bases from J, with 11 bases between. CDR3 in DNA: TGTGCCAGCGCCGGGGGTTTCTACGAGCAGTACTTC. Protein sequence: CASAGGFYEQYF. The full variable domain, completed using reference TRBV2 and TRBJ2-7, is EPEVTQTPSHQVTQMGQEVILRCVPISNHLYFYWYRQILGQKVEFLVSFYNNEISEKSEIFDDQFSVERPDGSNFTLKIRSTKLEDSAMYFCASAGGFYEQYFGPGTRLTVT.

Note on this clone: An end of the junction does not agree with germline; a read error may underlie this. This chain joins TRBV6-1 and TRBJ1-6; D possibly corresponds to TRBD1 (6 bases). Per the germline V gene, CDR1 is MNHNS and CDR2 is SASEGT. The CDR3 extends over 16 amino acids. Here the CDR3 DNA reads TGTGCCAGCAGCGAAGCCCAGGGGATCCTTAATTCACCCCTCCACTTT. Translated, it gives CASSEAQGILNSPLHF.